The 16 T cell receptor beta chains below come from one sample, sequenced in a study of blood T cell repertoires in COVID-19. Some clones are missing from TCRdb's copy, which holds only in-frame ones; the method was immunoSEQ multiplex PCR. The sample holds 91,000 or so clones, around 80% seen once. The sample comprised peripheral blood. These receptors came from a man aged 45-65 years with active or convalescent COVID-19.

This clone has only a few counts. This sequence joins TRBV29-1 and TRBJ1-1; D is perhaps TRBD1 (5 bases). CDR1 is SQVTM and CDR2 is ANQGSEA in the germline V gene. The CDR3 covers 13 residues. Trimming pared 7 bases from V and 4 bases from J, leaving 16 bases between. The CDR3 loop reads CSGGGSGPTEAFF. CDR3 coding DNA: TGCAGCGGGGGGGGTTCAGGGCCCACTGAAGCTTTCTTT.

The chain combines TRBV7-9 with TRBJ1-2; TRBD1 agrees at 7 bases. The CDR3 covers 15 residues. J gave up 1 base and V 5 bases, and 7 bases lay outside the gene matches. Germline CDR1 SEHNR, CDR2 FQNEAQ (reference sequence). The CDR3, as DNA: TGTGCCAGCAGCCCGGGACAGATGGGTAACTATGGCTACACCTTC. The encoded protein is CASSPGQMGNYGYTF.

The V call is TRBV2, the J call TRBJ1-6; D is unclear. Germline values: CDR1 SNHLY, CDR2 FYNNEI. The CDR3 consists of 13 residues. Trimming removed 7 bases at V and 9 bases at J, with 13 bases between. Here the CDR3 DNA reads TGTGCCAGCACTGCTATGAGAGGTTCACCCCTCCACTTT. Translation: CASTAMRGSPLHF.

The genes are TRBV10-3 and TRBJ2-2, with D possibly being TRBD2 (6 bases). Deletions cut 0 bases from V and 5 bases from J, with 13 bases between. The germline CDR1 and CDR2 sequences are ENHRY and SYGVKD. This CDR3 has 16 residues. The CDR3: CAISESSGRRTGELFF. The CDR3 nucleotides read TGTGCCATCAGTGAGTCTTCGGGGAGGCGGACCGGGGAGCTGTTTTTT.

The chain is built from TRBV10-1 and TRBJ2-7, with TRBD1 as a possible D gene (6 bases). The CDR3 extends over 13 amino acids. Germline-derived CDR1 and CDR2 are WNHNN and SYGVQD (reference sequence). Between the trimmed V and J ends, which lost 1 base and 6 bases, there was a span of 10 bases. CDR3 nucleotides: TGCGCCAGCAGTGAGTGGTCAGGGGCCGAGCAGTACGTC. Protein: CASSEWSGAEQYV.

The CDR3 DNA is TGTGCCAGCAGAGCCCCGGGACAGGGGGGTTCCGGGGAGCTGTTTTTT. It encodes CASRAPGQGGSGELFF. The chain couples TRBV7-2 to TRBJ2-2, with 11 bases that match TRBD1. The germline V gene encodes CDR1 SGHTA and CDR2 FQGNSA. The CDR3 sequence is 16 residues long. V was pared by 6 bases and J by 6 bases, with 9 bases of the junction left unmatched. Based on the CDR3 plus reference TRBV7-2 and TRBJ2-2, the full variable domain is GAGVSQSPSNKVTEKGKDVELRCDPISGHTALYWYRQSLGQGLEFLIYFQGNSAPDKSGLPSDRFSAERTGGSVSTLTIQRTQQEDSAVYLCASRAPGQGGSGELFFGEGSRLTVL.

The chain recombines TRBV19 with TRBJ2-1, with 7 bases aligning to TRBD2. The germline V gene has CDR1 LNHDA and CDR2 SQIVND (reference sequence). V was pared by 3 bases and J by 4 bases, with 6 bases of the junction left unmatched. The CDR3 is 15 residues long. CDR3 coding DNA: TGTGCCAGTAGTATGGGGAGGGGTTCGTACAATGAGCAGTTCTTC. Protein product: CASSMGRGSYNEQFF.

The rearrangement uses TRBV5-1 and TRBJ2-1; 7 bases align to TRBD2. The CDR3 sequence is 15 residues long. The V gene's germline CDR1 is SGHRS and CDR2 YFSETQ. With 0 bases clipped from V and 3 bases from J, the junction kept 3 bases outside the gene matches. CDR3 sequence reads: CASSLEASGYNEQFF. CDR3 bases: TGCGCCAGCAGCTTGGAGGCTAGCGGCTACAATGAGCAGTTCTTC.

The chain combines TRBV24-1 with TRBJ1-1; D is unresolved. Between the trimmed V and J ends, which lost 5 bases and 2 bases, there was a span of 8 bases. Germline CDR1 is KGHDR and CDR2 is SFDVKD. The CDR3 spans 13 residues. CDR3: CATSGEGNTEAFF. CDR3 nucleotides: TGTGCCACCAGTGGTGAGGGAAACACTGAAGCTTTCTTT.

In this sample, this clone turned up once. The chain has TRBV3-1 (or the pseudogene TRBV3-2) and TRBJ2-3; the D gene is possibly TRBD2 (5 bases). With 1 base removed from V and 4 bases from J, the gap between germline ends came to 6 bases. Germline-derived CDR1 and CDR2 are LGHDT and YNNKEL (reference sequence). The CDR3 is 13 amino acids. For the CDR3, the DNA is TGTGCCAGCAGCCAAGGGGGAGCAGATACGCAGTATTTT. As protein: CASSQGGADTQYF.

The CDR3 sequence is CASSLMGQNTEAFF. The CDR3 bases are TGTGCCAGCAGCCTTATGGGACAAAACACTGAAGCTTTCTTT. The chain combines TRBV7-2 with TRBJ1-1; perhaps TRBD1 as D (6 bases). V was clipped by 5 bases and J by 2 bases, with 12 bases between them. Germline CDR1 is SGHTA and CDR2 is FQGNSA. The CDR3 has 14 residues.

This clone was detected a few times. CDR3 bases: TGTGCCAGCAGTATCCAGGACAGGGGGGTTCAGTACTTC. Protein sequence: CASSIQDRGVQYF. The chain couples TRBV25-1 to TRBJ2-7; 10 bases agree with TRBD1. The CDR3 is 13 amino acids. Looked up from germline, CDR1 is MGHDK and CDR2 is SYGVNS. The ends lost 5 bases at V and 10 bases at J; junction bases unmatched: 8.

This sequence joins TRBV4-2 and TRBJ1-5; maybe TRBD1 (5 bases). The CDR3 is 16 amino acids. The ends were cut back, 0 bases at V and 3 bases at J, with 12 bases in the middle. Germline V gene data show CDR1 as LGHNA and CDR2 as YNFKEQ. CDR3 nucleotides: TGTGCCAGCAGCCAAGATGACGGAGGGGCCAATCAGCCCCAGCATTTT. It encodes CASSQDDGGANQPQHF.

This rearrangement joins TRBV9 to TRBJ2-3; perhaps TRBD1 as D (6 bases). Per the germline V gene, CDR1 is SGDLS and CDR2 is YYNGEE. CDR3 length: 15 residues. The V gene lost 6 bases and the J gene lost 2 bases, with 16 bases spanning the gap. CDR3 nucleotide sequence: TGTGCCAGCAACCGAGGACAGCCGGTCACAGATACGCAGTATTTT. Residues: CASNRGQPVTDTQYF.

The chain uses TRBV10-2 and TRBJ1-5; D remains unclear. Trimming removed 2 bases at V and 0 bases at J, with 5 bases between. CDR1 and CDR2 (germline): WSHSY, SAAADI. The CDR3 sequence is 14 residues long. The chain's CDR3 is CASSEDYSNQPQHF. CDR3 DNA sequence: TGCGCCAGCAGTGAGGACTATAGCAATCAGCCCCAGCATTTT.

V and J are TRBV6-1 and TRBJ2-7; 9 bases line up with TRBD1. The CDR3 runs 14 residues. From germline, CDR1 is MNHNS and CDR2 SASEGT. The J segment lost 5 bases and the V segment lost 6 bases, leaving 8 bases of the junction unmatched. The CDR3 is CASRPPGQGDEQYF. CDR3 bases: TGTGCCAGCAGGCCCCCGGGACAGGGCGACGAGCAGTACTTC.